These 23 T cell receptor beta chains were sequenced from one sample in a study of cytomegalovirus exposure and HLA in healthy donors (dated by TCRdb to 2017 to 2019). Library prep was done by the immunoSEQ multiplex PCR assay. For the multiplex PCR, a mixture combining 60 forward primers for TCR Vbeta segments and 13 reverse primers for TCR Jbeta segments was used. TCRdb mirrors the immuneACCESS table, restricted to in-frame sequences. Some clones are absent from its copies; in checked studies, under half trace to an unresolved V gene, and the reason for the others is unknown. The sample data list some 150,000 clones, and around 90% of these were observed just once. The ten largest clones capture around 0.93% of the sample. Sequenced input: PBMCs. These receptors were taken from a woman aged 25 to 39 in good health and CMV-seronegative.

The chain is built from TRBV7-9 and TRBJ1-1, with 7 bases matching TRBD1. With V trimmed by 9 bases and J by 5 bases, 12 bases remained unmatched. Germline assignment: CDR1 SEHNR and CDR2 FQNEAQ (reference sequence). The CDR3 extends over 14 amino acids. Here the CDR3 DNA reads TGTGCCAGTCAGAGGGGACAGACATGGACTGAAGCTTTCTTT. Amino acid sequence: CASQRGQTWTEAFF.

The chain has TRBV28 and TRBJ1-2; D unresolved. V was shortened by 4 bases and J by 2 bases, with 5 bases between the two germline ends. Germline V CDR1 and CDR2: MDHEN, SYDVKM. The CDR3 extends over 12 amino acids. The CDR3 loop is CASSYENYGYTF. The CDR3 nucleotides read TGTGCCAGCAGTTATGAGAACTATGGCTACACCTTC.

This chain's CDR3 is CASAPPTGWQTQYF. The CDR3 bases are TGTGCCAGCGCCCCCCCGACAGGGTGGCAGACCCAGTACTTC. This chain connects TRBV6-6 to TRBJ2-5; TRBD1 matches at 7 bases. The CDR3 consists of 14 residues. With V trimmed by 8 bases and J by 6 bases, 12 bases remained unmatched. Germline V gives CDR1 MNHNY, CDR2 SVGAGI (reference sequence).

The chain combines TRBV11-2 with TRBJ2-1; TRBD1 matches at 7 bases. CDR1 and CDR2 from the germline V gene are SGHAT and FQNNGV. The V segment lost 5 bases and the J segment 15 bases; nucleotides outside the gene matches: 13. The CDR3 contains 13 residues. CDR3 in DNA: TGTGCCAGCAGCCCCGGCGTTGAGGGGGCGAGGTTCTTC. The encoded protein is CASSPGVEGARFF.

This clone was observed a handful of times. The CDR3 loop reads CASSEGSGGYTF. CDR3 in DNA: TGTGCCAGCTCGGAGGGATCAGGCGGCTACACCTTC. This chain links TRBV2 with TRBJ1-2; D uncertain. The V gene lost 8 bases and the J gene lost 8 bases, with 15 bases spanning the gap. The CDR3 runs 12 residues. Germline CDR1 reads SNHLY; CDR2 reads FYNNEI.

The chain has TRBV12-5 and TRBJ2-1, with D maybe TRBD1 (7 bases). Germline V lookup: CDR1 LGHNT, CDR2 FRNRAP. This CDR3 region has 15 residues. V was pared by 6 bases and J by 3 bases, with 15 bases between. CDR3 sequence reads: CASGSDRRGYNEQFF. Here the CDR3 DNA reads TGTGCTAGTGGGTCGGACAGGAGGGGCTACAATGAGCAGTTCTTC. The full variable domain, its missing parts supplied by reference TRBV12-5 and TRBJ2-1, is DARVTQTPRHKVTEMGQEVTMRCQPILGHNTVFWYRQTMMQGLELLAYFRNRAPLDDSGMPKDRFSAEMPDATLATLKIQPSEPRDSAVYFCASGSDRRGYNEQFFGPGTRLTVL.

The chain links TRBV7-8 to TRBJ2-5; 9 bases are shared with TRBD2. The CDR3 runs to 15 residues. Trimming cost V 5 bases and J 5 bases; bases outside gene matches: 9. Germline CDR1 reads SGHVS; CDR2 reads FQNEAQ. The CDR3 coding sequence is TGTGCCAGCAGCCTTCAGCGGGGGGTGGGGGAGACCCAGTACTTC. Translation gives CASSLQRGVGETQYF.

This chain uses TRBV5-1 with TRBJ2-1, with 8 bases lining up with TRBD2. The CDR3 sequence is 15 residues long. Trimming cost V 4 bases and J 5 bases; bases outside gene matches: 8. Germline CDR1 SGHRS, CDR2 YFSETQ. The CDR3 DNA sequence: TGCGCCAGCAGCCCCCTAGCGGGTAGTCACAATGAGCAGTTCTTC. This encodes CASSPLAGSHNEQFF.

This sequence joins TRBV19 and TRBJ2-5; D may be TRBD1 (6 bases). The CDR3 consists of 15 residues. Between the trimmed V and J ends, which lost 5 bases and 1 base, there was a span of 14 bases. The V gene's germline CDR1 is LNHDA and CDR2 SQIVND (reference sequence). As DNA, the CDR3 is TGTGCCAGTAGTCGACCAGGGGCTGGCCAAGAGACCCAGTACTTC. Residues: CASSRPGAGQETQYF.

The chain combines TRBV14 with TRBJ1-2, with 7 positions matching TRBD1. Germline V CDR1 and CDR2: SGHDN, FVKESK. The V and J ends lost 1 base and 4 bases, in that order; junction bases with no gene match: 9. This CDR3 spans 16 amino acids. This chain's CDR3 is CASSQAKDRRGYGYTF. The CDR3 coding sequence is TGTGCCAGCAGCCAAGCGAAGGACAGGCGGGGCTATGGCTACACCTTC.

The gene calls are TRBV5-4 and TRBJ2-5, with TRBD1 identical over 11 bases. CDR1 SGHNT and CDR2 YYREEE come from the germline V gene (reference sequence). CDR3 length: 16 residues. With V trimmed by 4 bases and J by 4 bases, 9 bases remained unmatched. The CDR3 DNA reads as TGTGCCAGCAGCGCCCGGGACAGGGGGTTAGGAGAGACCCAGTACTTC. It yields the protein CASSARDRGLGETQYF.

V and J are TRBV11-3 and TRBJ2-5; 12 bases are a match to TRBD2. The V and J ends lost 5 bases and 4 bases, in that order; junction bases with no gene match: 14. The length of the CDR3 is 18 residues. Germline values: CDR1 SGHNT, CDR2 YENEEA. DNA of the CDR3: TGTGCCAGCAGCCAGTCGGGCCTAGCGGGAGGGCCTGGAGAGACCCAGTACTTC. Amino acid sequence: CASSQSGLAGGPGETQYF.

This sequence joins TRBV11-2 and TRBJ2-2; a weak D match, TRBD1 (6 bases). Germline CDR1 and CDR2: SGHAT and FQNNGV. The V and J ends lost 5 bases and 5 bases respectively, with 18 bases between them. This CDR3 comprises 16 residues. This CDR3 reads CASSPTLGAGTGELFF. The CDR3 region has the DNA TGTGCCAGCAGCCCCACTCTGGGGGCAGGTACCGGGGAGCTGTTTTTT.

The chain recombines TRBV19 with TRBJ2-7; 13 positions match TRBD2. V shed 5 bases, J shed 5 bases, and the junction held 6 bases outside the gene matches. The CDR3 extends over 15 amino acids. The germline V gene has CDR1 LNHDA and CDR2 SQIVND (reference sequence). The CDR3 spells CASSLWTSGRHEQYF. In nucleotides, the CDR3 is TGTGCCAGTAGTCTCTGGACTAGCGGGAGACACGAGCAGTACTTC.

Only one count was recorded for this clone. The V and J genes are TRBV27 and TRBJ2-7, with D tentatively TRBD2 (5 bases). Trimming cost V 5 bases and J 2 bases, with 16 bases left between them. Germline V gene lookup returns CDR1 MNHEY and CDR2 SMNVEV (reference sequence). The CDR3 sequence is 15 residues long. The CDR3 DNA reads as TGTGCCAGCAGTGCCCGACGGGGAATAGCCTACGAGCAGTACTTC. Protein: CASSARRGIAYEQYF.

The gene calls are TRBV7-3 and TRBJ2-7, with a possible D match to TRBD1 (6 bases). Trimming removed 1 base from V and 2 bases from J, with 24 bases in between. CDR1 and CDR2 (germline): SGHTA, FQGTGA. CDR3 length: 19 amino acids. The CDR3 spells CASSLKGMDILGGPYEQYF. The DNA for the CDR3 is TGTGCCAGCAGCTTAAAAGGGATGGACATCCTAGGGGGACCCTACGAGCAGTACTTC.

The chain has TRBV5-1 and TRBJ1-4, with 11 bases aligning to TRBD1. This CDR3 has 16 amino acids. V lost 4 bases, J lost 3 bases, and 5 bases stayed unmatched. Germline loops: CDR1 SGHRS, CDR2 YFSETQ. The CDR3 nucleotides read TGCGCCAGCAGCCCCGGGACAGGGGGGGCTAATGAAAAACTGTTTTTT. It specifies CASSPGTGGANEKLFF.

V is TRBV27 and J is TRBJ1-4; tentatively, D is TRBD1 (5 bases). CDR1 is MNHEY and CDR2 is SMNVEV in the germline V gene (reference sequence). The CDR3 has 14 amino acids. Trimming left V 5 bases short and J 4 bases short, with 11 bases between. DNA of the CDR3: TGTGCCAGCAGTCCAACAGGAGTTAATGAAAAACTGTTTTTT. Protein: CASSPTGVNEKLFF.

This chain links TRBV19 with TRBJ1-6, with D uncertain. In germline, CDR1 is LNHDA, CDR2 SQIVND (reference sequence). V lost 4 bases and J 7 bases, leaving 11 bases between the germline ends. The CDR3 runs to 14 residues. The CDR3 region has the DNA TGTGCCAGTAGTAGCGGGGTTACCAATTCACCCCTCCACTTT. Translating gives CASSSGVTNSPLHF. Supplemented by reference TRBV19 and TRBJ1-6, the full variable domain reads DGGITQSPKYLFRKEGQNVTLSCEQNLNHDAMYWYRQDPGQGLRLIYYSQIVNDFQKGDIAEGYSVSREKKESFPLTVTSAQKNPTAFYLCASSSGVTNSPLHFGNGTRLTVT.

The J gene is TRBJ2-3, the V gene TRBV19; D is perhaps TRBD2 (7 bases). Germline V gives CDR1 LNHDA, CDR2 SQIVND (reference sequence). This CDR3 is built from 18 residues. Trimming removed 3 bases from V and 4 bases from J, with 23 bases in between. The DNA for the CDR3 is TGTGCCAGTAGTATCGGGGAGGGGGGCTTCCGACGGGCAGATACGCAGTATTTT. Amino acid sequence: CASSIGEGGFRRADTQYF.

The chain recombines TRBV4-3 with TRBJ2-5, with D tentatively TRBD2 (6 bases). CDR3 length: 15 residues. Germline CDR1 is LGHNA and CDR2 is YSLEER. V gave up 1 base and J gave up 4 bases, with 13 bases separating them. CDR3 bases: TGCGCCAGCAGCCAAGGGTTAGACGGGGGAGAGACCCAGTACTTC. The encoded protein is CASSQGLDGGETQYF.

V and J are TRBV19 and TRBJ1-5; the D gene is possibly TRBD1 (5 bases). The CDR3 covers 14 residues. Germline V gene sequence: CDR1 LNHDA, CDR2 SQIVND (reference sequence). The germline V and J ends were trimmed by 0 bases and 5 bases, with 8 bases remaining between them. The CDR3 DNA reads TGTGCCAGTAGTATAGATCAGGGTTATCAGCCCCAGCATTTT. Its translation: CASSIDQGYQPQHF.

The CDR3 coding sequence is TGCGCCAGCAGCCAAGATCCGTGGAGTCAGAACACCGGGGAGCTGTTTTTT. Translated: CASSQDPWSQNTGELFF. The genes are TRBV4-3 and TRBJ2-2; D is uncertain. V lost 0 bases and J lost 1, with 12 bases in between. Germline CDR1 is LGHNA and CDR2 is YSLEER. The CDR3 extends over 17 amino acids.